A single sample gave rise to the 14 T cell receptor beta chains below, sequenced in a study of cytomegalovirus exposure and HLA in healthy donors. The PCR used 60 Vbeta and 13 Jbeta primers. The protocol was immunoSEQ multiplex PCR, while the TCRdb copy is restricted to in-frame clones and leaves out a portion. Of 150,000 or so clones detected, about 80% appear once; the ten largest clones hold under 15%. Sample: PBMCs. The receptors were gathered from a woman in her forties in good health and CMV-seronegative.

This clone was recorded many times. The chain carries TRBV4-2 and TRBJ2-2; 12 bases align to TRBD2. V shed 3 bases and J 6 bases; nucleotides not matched to a gene: 5. Germline CDR1 reads LGHNA; CDR2 reads YNFKEQ. The CDR3 contains 16 residues. CDR3 sequence (DNA): TGTGCCAGCAGCCACCTAGCGGGAGGGGGGGCCGGGGAGCTGTTTTTT. Protein: CASSHLAGGGAGELFF.

This chain joins TRBV4-3 and TRBJ2-7; 8 positions agree with TRBD1. With 8 bases clipped from V and 9 bases from J, the junction kept 9 bases outside the gene matches. Germline CDR1 reads LGHNA; CDR2 reads YSLEER. This CDR3 comprises 12 residues. CDR3 amino acids: CASGYRGYPQYF. The CDR3 coding sequence is TGCGCCAGCGGATACAGGGGGTACCCGCAGTACTTC.

This sequence joins TRBV5-1 and TRBJ2-5, with TRBD1 as a possible D gene (5 bases). CDR1 and CDR2 (germline): SGHRS, YFSETQ. V was shortened by 3 bases and J by 13 bases, with 13 bases between the two germline ends. The CDR3 runs to 11 residues. The CDR3 sequence is CASSSQGSWYF. Here the CDR3 DNA reads TGCGCCAGCAGCTCCCAGGGTTCGTGGTACTTC.

The V gene is TRBV7-2, the J gene TRBJ1-1; D is unclear. The germline V gene encodes CDR1 SGHTA and CDR2 FQGNSA. The V and J ends lost 5 bases and 4 bases respectively, with 14 bases between them. There are 14 residues in the CDR3. CDR3 amino acids: CASSPEGRGTEAFF. For the CDR3, the DNA is TGTGCCAGCAGCCCCGAGGGCCGGGGCACTGAAGCTTTCTTT.

V gene TRBV11-3 combines with J gene TRBJ2-3, with 9 positions matching TRBD2. V lost 4 bases, J lost 13 bases, and 9 bases stayed unmatched. The CDR3 is 13 amino acids. Germline-derived CDR1 and CDR2 are SGHNT and YENEEA. The CDR3 DNA reads as TGTGCCAGCAGCTCACCGACTAGCGGTATTGAGTATTTT. Amino acids: CASSSPTSGIEYF.

V is TRBV28 and J is TRBJ2-3; TRBD1 matches 10 bases. Germline CDR1 is MDHEN and CDR2 is SYDVKM. V was pared by 6 bases and J by 6 bases, with 9 bases of the junction left unmatched. The CDR3 consists of 15 residues. The CDR3 coding sequence is TGTGCCAGCAGGGAGCTGGACAGGGGGTCGGATACGCAGTATTTT. Its translation: CASRELDRGSDTQYF.

The rearrangement uses TRBV5-4 and TRBJ2-3; 8 nucleotides line up with TRBD1. Losses at the gene ends were 4 bases for V and 3 bases for J; bases not matched to a gene: 7. The CDR3 covers 15 residues. CDR1 is SGHNT, CDR2 YYREEE, per germline (reference sequence). The DNA for the CDR3 is TGTGCCAGCAGCCCGGGACAGGTAGAAACAGATACGCAGTATTTT. Amino acids: CASSPGQVETDTQYF. Looking up the rest from reference TRBV5-4 and TRBJ2-3 gives the full variable domain: ETGVTQSPTHLIKTRGQQVTLRCSSQSGHNTVSWYQQALGQGPQFIFQYYREEENGRGNFPPRFSGLQFPNYSSELNVNALELDDSALYLCASSPGQVETDTQYFGPGTRLTVL.

V is TRBV4-1 and J is TRBJ1-2, with D possibly being TRBD1 (6 bases). Trimming left V 1 base short and J 0 bases short, with 9 bases between. Looked up from germline, CDR1 is MGHRA and CDR2 is YSYEKL. There are 15 residues in the CDR3. In DNA form, the CDR3 reads TGCGCCAGCAGCCAAGGGGACACAGCTAACTATGGCTACACCTTC. This gives the protein CASSQGDTANYGYTF.

The chain is built from TRBV23-1 and TRBJ2-3, with 13 bases that match TRBD2. TRBV23-1 is labeled an ORF, and its function is uncertain. Trimming took 2 bases from V and 0 from J; bases not matched to a gene: 8. CDR3 size: 19 residues. Here the CDR3 DNA reads TGCGCCAGCAGTCAAACCGGACTAGCGGGGGACTCTAGCACAGATACGCAGTATTTT. This sequence encodes CASSQTGLAGDSSTDTQYF.

The chain links TRBV2 to TRBJ2-2; maybe TRBD2 (5 bases). CDR1 and CDR2 from the germline V gene are SNHLY and FYNNEI. This CDR3 is built from 15 residues. The ends were cut back, 8 bases at V and 0 bases at J, with 13 bases in the middle. The CDR3 reads CASSGLAANTGELFF. CDR3 sequence (DNA): TGTGCCAGCTCCGGGCTAGCCGCGAACACCGGGGAGCTGTTTTTT.

V is TRBV7-2 and J is TRBJ2-1, with D possibly TRBD2 on 5 matching bases. V was trimmed by 5 bases and J by 8 bases, leaving 16 bases between them. The CDR3 contains 14 residues. Germline CDR1 reads SGHTA; CDR2 reads FQGNSA. This chain's CDR3 is CASSVPAEVHEQFF. In nucleotides, the CDR3 is TGTGCCAGCAGCGTCCCAGCGGAGGTTCATGAGCAGTTCTTC.

A remark on this clone: The germline gene is not matched at one end of the junction; a read error may be the cause. The rearrangement links TRBV7-7 to TRBJ2-3; TRBD1 is a possible D gene (5 bases). Germline V lookup: CDR1 SSHAT, CDR2 FNYEAQ (reference sequence). The CDR3 consists of 14 residues. CDR3 DNA sequence: TGTGCTAGCAGCTTAACAGGAGGCACAGATACGCAGTATTTT. Amino acids: CASSLTGGTDTQYF.

The chain recombines TRBV4-1 with TRBJ2-7; D unresolved. This CDR3 is 15 amino acids long. V was clipped by 1 base and J by 5 bases, with 15 bases between them. CDR1 is MGHRA and CDR2 is YSYEKL in the germline V gene. CDR3 sequence: CASSQVLTSLDEQYF. The CDR3 bases are TGCGCCAGCAGCCAAGTCCTAACCTCATTGGACGAGCAGTACTTC.

The chain employs TRBV28 and TRBJ2-7; a possible D gene is TRBD1 (8 bases). This CDR3 contains 15 residues. Germline V gene sequence: CDR1 MDHEN, CDR2 SYDVKM. V lost 8 bases to trimming and J lost 3 bases, with 20 bases between them. The chain's CDR3 is CASGGAGGANYEQYF. The CDR3 DNA is TGTGCCAGCGGGGGGGCAGGGGGCGCGAACTACGAGCAGTACTTC.